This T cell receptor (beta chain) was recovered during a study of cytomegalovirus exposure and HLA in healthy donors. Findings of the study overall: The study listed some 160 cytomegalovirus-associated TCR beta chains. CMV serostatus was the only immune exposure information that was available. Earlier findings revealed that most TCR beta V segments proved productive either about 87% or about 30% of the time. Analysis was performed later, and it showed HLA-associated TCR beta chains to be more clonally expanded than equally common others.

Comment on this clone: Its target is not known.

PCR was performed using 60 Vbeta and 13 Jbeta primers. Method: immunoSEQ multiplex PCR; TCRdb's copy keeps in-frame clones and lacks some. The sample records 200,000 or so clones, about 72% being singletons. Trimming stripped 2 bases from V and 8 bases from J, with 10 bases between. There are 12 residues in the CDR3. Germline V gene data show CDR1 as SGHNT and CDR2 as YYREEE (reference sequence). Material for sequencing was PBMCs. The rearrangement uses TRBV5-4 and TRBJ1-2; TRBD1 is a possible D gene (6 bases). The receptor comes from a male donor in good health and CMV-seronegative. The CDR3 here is CASSLPQGGYTF. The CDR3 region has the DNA TGTGCCAGCAGCTTACCTCAGGGGGGCTACACCTTC.